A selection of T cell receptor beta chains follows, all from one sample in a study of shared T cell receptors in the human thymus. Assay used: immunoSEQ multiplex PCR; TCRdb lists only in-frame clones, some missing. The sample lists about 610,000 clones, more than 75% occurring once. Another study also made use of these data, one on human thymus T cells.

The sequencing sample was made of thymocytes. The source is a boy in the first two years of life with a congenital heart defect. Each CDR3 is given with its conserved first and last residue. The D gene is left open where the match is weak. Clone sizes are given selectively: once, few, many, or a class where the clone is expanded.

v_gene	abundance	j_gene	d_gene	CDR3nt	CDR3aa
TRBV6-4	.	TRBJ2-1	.	TGTGCCCCCAGCCACTATGCGGGCACTGAGCAGTTCTTC	CAPSHYAGTEQFF
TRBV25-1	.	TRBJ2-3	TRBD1	TGTGCCAGCAGTCCAACAGGGGGCATCGCAGATACGCAGTATTTT	CASSPTGGIADTQYF
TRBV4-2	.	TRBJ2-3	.	TGTGCCAGCAGCCCAGGAGGGACAGATACGCAGTATTTT	CASSPGGTDTQYF
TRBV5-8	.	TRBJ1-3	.	TGTGCCAGCGTCCTTCGAGGGAAAGAGTCTGGAAACACCATATATTTT	CASVLRGKESGNTIYF
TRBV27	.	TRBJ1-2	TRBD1	TGTGCCAGCAGCCACAGGGGGCTGAACTATGGCTACACCTTC	CASSHRGLNYGYTF
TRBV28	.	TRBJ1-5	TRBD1	TGTGCCAGCAGTTTAGGGGACAGGGGGGATAATAGCAATCAGCCCCAGCATTTT	CASSLGDRGDNSNQPQHF
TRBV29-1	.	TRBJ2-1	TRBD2	TGCAGCGTTGAACTAGCGGGAGGGCCCTATGAGCAGTTCTTC	CSVELAGGPYEQFF
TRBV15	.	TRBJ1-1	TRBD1	TGTGCCACCAGCAGAGGTCAGGGGGCGGGCACTGAAGCTTTCTTT	CATSRGQGAGTEAFF
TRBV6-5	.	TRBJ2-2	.	TGTGCCAGCAGTTACGGACAATCGAACACCGGGGAGCTGTTTTTT	CASSYGQSNTGELFF
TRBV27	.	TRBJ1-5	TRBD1	TGTGCCAGCAGTCCCGGACAGGCCAATCAGCCCCAGCATTTT	CASSPGQANQPQHF
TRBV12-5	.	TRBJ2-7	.	TGTGCTAGTGGTTTGCAGCGGACGGACTCCTACGAGCAGTACTTC	CASGLQRTDSYEQYF
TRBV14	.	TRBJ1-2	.	TGTGCCAGCAGCCAAGACCCGCCGGGCTCAGGGACTGGAGGCTACACCTTC	CASSQDPPGSGTGGYTF
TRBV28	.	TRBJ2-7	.	TGTGCCAGCAGTTTAGCGCCGGGGAACGGGCTCGAGCAGTACTTC	CASSLAPGNGLEQYF
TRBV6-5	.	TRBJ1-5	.	TGTGCCAGCAGACACCTCGACAGGCCCAATCAGCCCCAGCATTTT	CASRHLDRPNQPQHF
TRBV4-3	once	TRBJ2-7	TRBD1	TGCGCCAGCAGCCAAGCAGGGACAGCCCACAGCTCCTACGAGCAGTACTTC	CASSQAGTAHSSYEQYF
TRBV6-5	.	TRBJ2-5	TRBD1	TGTGCCAGCAGTGACGGGACAGGGCAAGAGACCCAGTACTTC	CASSDGTGQETQYF
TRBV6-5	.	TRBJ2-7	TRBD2	TGTGCCAGCAGACGGACTAGCGGAAGTTCCTACGAGCAGTACTTC	CASRRTSGSSYEQYF
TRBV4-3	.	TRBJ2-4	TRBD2	TGCGCCAGCAGCCAAGATGAGAAAGGTGGTCGTCTAGCGGACTGTGGCATTCAGTACTTC	CASSQDEKGGRLADCGIQYF
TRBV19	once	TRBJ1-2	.	TGTGCCAGTAGCTCAGAGGAGGGGTCCTATGGCTACACCTTC	CASSSEEGSYGYTF
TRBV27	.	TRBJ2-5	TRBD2	TGTGCCAGCAGTCCGATGACTAGCGGGAGACAAGAGACCCAGTACTTC	CASSPMTSGRQETQYF
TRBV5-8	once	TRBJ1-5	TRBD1	TGTGCCAGCAGCTACCAGACAGGGGGAGACAATCAGCCCCAGCATTTT	CASSYQTGGDNQPQHF
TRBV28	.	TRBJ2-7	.	TGTGCCAGCAGTTTGTTTAGCGGACAAACCTACGAGCAGTACTTC	CASSLFSGQTYEQYF
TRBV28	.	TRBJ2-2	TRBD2	TGTGCCAGCAGTCCCGACGGACTAGCGGGAGCTGGCGGGGAGCTGTTTTTT	CASSPDGLAGAGGELFF
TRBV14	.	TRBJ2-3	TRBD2	TGTGCCAGCAGCATCGGGACTAGCGGGAGGGACACAGATACGCAGTATTTT	CASSIGTSGRDTDTQYF
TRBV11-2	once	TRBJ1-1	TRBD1	TGTGCCAGCAGCCCGCGGACAGGTATGAACACTGAAGCTTTCTTT	CASSPRTGMNTEAFF
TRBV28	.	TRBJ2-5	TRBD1	TGTGCCAGCAAAAGGGGACAGGGGGCGAGGGAGACCCAGTACTTC	CASKRGQGARETQYF
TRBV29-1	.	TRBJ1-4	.	TGCAGCGTTGTGTGGGCAGAGAATGAAAAACTGTTTTTT	CSVVWAENEKLFF
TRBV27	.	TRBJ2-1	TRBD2	TGTGCCAGCAGTTCCCCCCTCAAGCGGGAGGGCCTTAATGAGCAGTTCTTC	CASSSPLKREGLNEQFF
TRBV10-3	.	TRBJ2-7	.	TGTGCCATCAGTGAGAGAAGGAGGGACAGAATGTCCTACGAGCAGTACTTC	CAISERRRDRMSYEQYF
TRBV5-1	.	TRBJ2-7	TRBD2	TGCGCCAGCAGCTTGACAGCCGAGCGGGAGGCGGCCGAGCAGTACTTC	CASSLTAEREAAEQYF
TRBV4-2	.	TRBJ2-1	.	TGTGCCAGCAGCCAAGATAGGCAGCGGCAATACAATGAGCAGTTCTTC	CASSQDRQRQYNEQFF
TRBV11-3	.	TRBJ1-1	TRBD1	TGTGCCAGCAGCTTCCGACAGGGTAGGAGGGCTTTCTTT	CASSFRQGRRAFF
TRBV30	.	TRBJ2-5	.	TGTGCCTGGAGTGTACTTCGGCAACTTTCGGAGGGGGCGCTGGAGAAGGGGCAAGAGACCCAGTACTTC	CAWSVLRQLSEGALEKGQETQYF
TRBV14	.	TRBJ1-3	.	TGTGCCAGCAGCCAAGATTCGGCAGGCTCTGGAAACACCATATATTTT	CASSQDSAGSGNTIYF
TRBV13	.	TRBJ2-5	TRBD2	TGTGCCAGCAGCCCCCGGACTAGTCGATTCGAGACCCAGTACTTC	CASSPRTSRFETQYF
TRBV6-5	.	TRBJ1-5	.	TGTGCCAGCAGCACCAGGGGCAATCAGCCCCAGCATTTT	CASSTRGNQPQHF
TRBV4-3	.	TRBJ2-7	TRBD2	TGCGCCAGCAGCCCGGGGAGGGAGACCTCCTACGAGCAGTACTTC	CASSPGRETSYEQYF
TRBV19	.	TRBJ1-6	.	TGTGCCAGTAGTCTCCTCCCCCTCCACTTT	CASSLLPLHF
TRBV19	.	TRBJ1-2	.	TGTGCCAGTAGTATCGAGGCCCCAGGGGATTCCTATGGCTACACCTTC	CASSIEAPGDSYGYTF
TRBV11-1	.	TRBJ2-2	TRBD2	TGTGCCAGCAGCCCCCCCGGGACTACTATAAACACCGGGGAGCTGTTTTTT	CASSPPGTTINTGELFF
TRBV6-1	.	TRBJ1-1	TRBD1	TGTGCCAGCAGAGTGAGGGGGCTGGGCACTGAAGCTTTCTTT	CASRVRGLGTEAFF
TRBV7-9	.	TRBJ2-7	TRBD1	TGTGCCAGCAGCGCCGCCGGGACAGGGCACGAGCAGTACTTC	CASSAAGTGHEQYF
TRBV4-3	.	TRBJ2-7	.	TGCGCCAGCAGCCAAGATGGGCCAGCCTACTCCTACGAGCAGTACTTC	CASSQDGPAYSYEQYF
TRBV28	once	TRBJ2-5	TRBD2	TGTGCCAGCAGCCCCCCGACTAGCGCCCAAGAGACCCAGTACTTC	CASSPPTSAQETQYF
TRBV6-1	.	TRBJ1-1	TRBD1	TGTGCCTCCGAACAGGGGGCCGCTGAAGCTTTCTTT	CASEQGAAEAFF
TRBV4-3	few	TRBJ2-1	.	TGCGCCAGCAGCCAAGATGGGGAGGACTTTTACAATGAGCAGTTCTTC	CASSQDGEDFYNEQFF
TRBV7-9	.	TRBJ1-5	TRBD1	TGTGCCAGCAGCTACGACAGGGTTCATGCTTATAGCAATCAGCCCCAGCATTTT	CASSYDRVHAYSNQPQHF
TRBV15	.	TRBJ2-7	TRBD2	TGTGCCACCAGCAGAAGGCTACGGAGCGGGAGGGTTAGCGACGAGCAGTACTTC	CATSRRLRSGRVSDEQYF
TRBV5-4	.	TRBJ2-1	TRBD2	TGTGCCAGCAGCTTGGGCCCCCCTAGCGGGAGTTACAATGAGCAGTTCTTC	CASSLGPPSGSYNEQFF
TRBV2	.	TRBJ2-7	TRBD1	TGTGCCAGCAGTCAGGGGGCTAACGAGCAGTACTTC	CASSQGANEQYF
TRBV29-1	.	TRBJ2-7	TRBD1	TGCAGCGTACCGACAGGGACGGGCTACGAGCAGTACTTC	CSVPTGTGYEQYF
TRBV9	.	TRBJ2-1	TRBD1	TGTGCCAGCAGCGTACCCCCCGAACCGGGACAGGGGGCGCGGGAAGGTTCCAATGAGCAGTTCTTC	CASSVPPEPGQGAREGSNEQFF
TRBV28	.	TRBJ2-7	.	TGTGCCAGCAGTCGCCGGAACAGGGGGGGAGAGCAGTACTTC	CASSRRNRGGEQYF
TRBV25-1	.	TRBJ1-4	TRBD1	TGTGCCAGCAGTAAGACAGGGGCGAATGAAAAACTGTTTTTT	CASSKTGANEKLFF
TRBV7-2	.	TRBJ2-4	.	TGTGCCAGCAGCTTAGTACGTAGGGGCAAAAACATTCAGTACTTC	CASSLVRRGKNIQYF
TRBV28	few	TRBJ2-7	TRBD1	TGTGCCAGCAGACAGGGACAGGGGGCGTCCTACGAGCAGTACTTC	CASRQGQGASYEQYF